This TCR beta chain was identified during a study of shared clonotypes between healthy human individuals (TCRdb year 2020). Regarding the complete study: The cohort included three men and a couple of women between 18 and 49 years of age. Per donor, three plates each were used for CD4 naive and CD4 memory, two for CD8 naive, and one for CD8 memory. Blood TCR repertoires of roughly five healthy adults were deeply sequenced to estimate repertoire size and the extent of clonotype sharing between individuals. Different laboratories and diverse techniques were used to prepare libraries and sequence TCR repertoires, to increase sequencing depth and limit assay-specific biases. Each donor's leukapheresis produced roughly between roughly 0.94 and 9.5 billion PBMCs.

Study-level results and caveats: Rarefaction of sorted-subset datasets indicated incomplete sequencing despite the large sequencing depth. Pairwise subsampling indicated that sequencing depth was expected to affect the degree of clonotype sharing among donors. Only blood was sampled, and tissue TCR repertoires likely differ from those in blood. Compared with non-shared clonotypes, clonotypes shared by all four sorted-subset donors had higher generation probabilities. Sharing across a handful of donors was observed for 4.5% to 6.5% of naive CD4, over 3% of naive CD8, around 2.5% of memory CD4, and around 0.4% of memory CD8 clonotypes. Larger estimated clonotype richness was generally found for naive subsets than for memory subsets. Because the study included only a small number of donors, the genetic and exposure-history diversity represented was limited.

In this sample, this clone turned up a few times. Its antigen remains undetermined. No much larger clonotype is one base removed from it; base qualities were not supplied. V gives up 4 bases and J gives up 0 bases, and the segment between their germline ends measures 9 bases. The CDR1 and CDR2 encoded by the germline V gene are SGDLS and YYNGEE. Its CDR3 holds 14 amino acids, cysteine through phenylalanine. Only the CDR3 DNA is retained, 42 bases long and in frame from the first base. The donors were healthy, HIV-negative adults with no recently reported acute infections or vaccinations. Only Caucasian adults living in Nashville, Tennessee, USA were represented among the donors. CD4+ T cells were enriched by magnetic negative selection; naive cells were then positively selected on CD45RA, and the negative fraction formed the memory subset. Blood was collected by leukapheresis, and PBMCs were isolated by Ficoll-Histopaque density gradient centrifugation and then cryopreserved in liquid nitrogen vapor phase. Analytical flow cytometry was used to check the purity and quantity of every magnetically sorted T cell population. Each sorted fraction had its genomic DNA isolated and then quantified by UV absorbance on a Nanodrop 2000c.

TCR CDR3 regions were amplified from genomic DNA by multiplex PCR using the deep immunoSEQ assay. Extracted genomic DNA from each cell subset was spread evenly across all wells of several immunoSEQ 96-well plates, with each plate serving as a replicate. For sorted subsets, each replicate PCR was loaded with approximately 190 ng genomic DNA, equivalent to approximately 27,000 T cell genomes. Purified libraries were measured with a Qubit 3.0 fluorometer, size-checked on a Bioanalyzer 2100, and measured again with the KAPA Library Quantification kit. A separate single-read 150-cycle Illumina NextSeq 550 flow cell was used to sequence each immunoSEQ 96-well plate. Regarding the original processing steps: Because the immunoSEQ output included only junctional sequences and no quality scores, the filtering could not be the same as the filtering used for full-length reads. Sequences were annotated with PyIR, a Python wrapper for IgBLAST v1.9, and V/J genes and CDR3 were assigned using IMGT germline references. Reads were removed for weak V/J assignments (E-value above 1e-6), missing CDR3, stop codons, out-of-frame junctions, or ambiguous translated residues. V3J clonotypes were defined as sequences sharing the same inferred V gene, J gene, and CDR3 amino acid sequence. Percentage overlap between repertoires was calculated by dividing the number of shared unique clonotypes by the size of the smaller repertoire. Richness of each repertoire was evaluated using RTK rarefaction, the Chao1 estimator, and Recon v2.1 estimates of unobserved clonotypes. Generation probabilities were computed with OLGA for all TCRbeta clonotypes obtained by the gDNA method from a few donors. In TCRdb, the immuneACCESS table is reduced to in-frame sequences with V and J assigned. These tables do not hold every clone; where another copy was compared, an unresolved V gene accounts for under half, and the others remain unexplained. Clonal size and the V and J genes are those of that table, whereas D and trimming came from the DNA. The sample yields 740,000 or so clones; more than 70% were counted once. The top ten constitute roughly 1.9% of the sample.

The sequence joins TRBV9 to TRBJ2-3, with no confident D gene call. The sample was memory CD4+ T cells sorted from blood. Taken with the paper, the label for cell subset or site translates to: CD45RA-negative fraction. The sequence was collected from a woman aged 25 to 39 in good health. The CDR3 has the sequence CASSPTLSTDTQYF. The nucleotides are TGTGCCAGCAGCCCAACACTGAGCACAGATACGCAGTATTTT.